Listed below are T cell receptor beta chains from one sample, sequenced in a study of PD-1 blockade in classical Hodgkin lymphoma. Produced via immunoSEQ multiplex PCR; TCRdb's table is partial and in-frame only. The sample records 130,000 to 150,000 clones, about 78% being singletons. The input for sequencing was peripheral blood mononuclear cells (PBMCs), taken before the second cycle of nivolumab. The receptors derive from a human donor with classical Hodgkin lymphoma. Both conserved end residues are part of each CDR3. The order of the fields is clone size, D gene, J gene, V gene, CDR3 protein, CDR3 DNA. The D gene is left open where the match is weak. Only some rows state a clone size, as once, few, many or a class for expanded clones.

. | TRBD1 | TRBJ2-1 | TRBV11-3 | CASSPWTGSAYNEQFF | TGTGCCAGCAGCCCCTGGACAGGAAGCGCCTACAATGAGCAGTTCTTC
. | TRBD1 | TRBJ2-7 | TRBV18 | CASSLGTGATYEQYF | TGTGCCAGCTCACTTGGGACAGGGGCTACCTACGAGCAGTACTTC
. | . | TRBJ1-3 | TRBV5-1 | CASSDQGAGNTIYF | TGCGCCAGCAGCGACCAGGGTGCTGGAAACACCATATATTTT
. | . | TRBJ2-7 | TRBV7-6 | CASSSGHSYEQYF | TGTGCCAGCAGCTCTGGACATAGCTACGAGCAGTACTTC
few | . | TRBJ1-2 | TRBV5-6 | CASSLDSLYGYTF | TGTGCCAGCAGCTTGGACAGCCTCTATGGCTACACCTTC
. | . | TRBJ1-5 | TRBV28 | CASAGWQLDQPQHF | TGTGCCAGCGCTGGATGGCAGTTAGATCAGCCCCAGCATTTT
many | . | TRBJ2-7 | TRBV5-1 | CASSDKSGTYEQYF | TGCGCCAGCAGCGACAAGTCGGGGACCTACGAGCAGTACTTC
few | . | TRBJ1-2 | TRBV29-1 | CSVKGDRYGYTF | TGCAGCGTTAAGGGGGATCGCTATGGCTACACCTTC
. | TRBD1 | TRBJ1-4 | TRBV18 | CASSTDRAATNEKLFF | TGTGCCAGCTCAACGGACAGGGCGGCAACTAATGAAAAACTGTTTTTT
. | TRBD1 | TRBJ1-1 | TRBV5-4 | CASSLSWAGGLNTEAFF | TGTGCCAGCAGCTTGTCATGGGCAGGGGGCTTGAACACTGAAGCTTTCTTT
. | . | TRBJ2-7 | TRBV28 | CASSSHTYYEQYF | TGTGCCAGCAGCTCTCATACCTACTACGAGCAGTACTTC
. | . | TRBJ2-5 | TRBV13 | CASSFMPPALVRETQYF | TGTGCCAGCAGCTTCATGCCCCCCGCCTTAGTCCGGGAGACCCAGTACTTC
. | TRBD2 | TRBJ2-4 | TRBV2 | CASSAGTSWNIQYF | TGTGCCAGCAGTGCCGGGACTAGCTGGAACATTCAGTACTTC
. | . | TRBJ1-6 | TRBV12-5 | CASSPGPSVASPLHF | TGTGCTAGTTCCCCCGGACCGTCGGTCGCTTCACCCCTCCACTTT
. | . | TRBJ2-7 | TRBV11-2 | CASRPATGPYEQYF | TGTGCCAGCAGGCCCGCGACAGGACCCTACGAGCAGTACTTC
. | TRBD1 | TRBJ2-3 | TRBV6-5 | CASRRQGSSTDTQYF | TGTGCCAGCAGACGACAGGGATCTAGCACAGATACGCAGTATTTT
. | TRBD2 | TRBJ2-2 | TRBV11-2 | CASSQGLAGTGELFF | TGTGCCAGCAGCCAAGGACTAGCGGGCACCGGGGAGCTGTTTTTT
. | TRBD1 | TRBJ1-2 | TRBV4-1 | CASSLGTVINYGYTF | TGCGCCAGCAGCCTCGGGACAGTAATTAACTATGGCTACACCTTC
once | . | TRBJ2-1 | TRBV9 | CASSVAGALYNEQFF | TGTGCCAGCAGCGTAGCGGGGGCCCTTTACAATGAGCAGTTCTTC
. | . | TRBJ1-6 | TRBV6-5 | CASSYPPGRGILHF | TGTGCCAGCAGTTACCCGCCGGGTCGGGGCATCCTCCACTTT
. | . | TRBJ1-2 | TRBV6-1 | CASRTPTVNYGYTF | TGTGCCAGCAGGACGCCAACAGTTAACTATGGCTACACCTTC
. | . | TRBJ2-3 | TRBV7-9 | CASSRSQSTDTQYF | TGTGCCAGCAGCCGAAGTCAGAGCACAGATACGCAGTATTTT
. | . | TRBJ2-7 | TRBV7-2 | CASSFGGGVPLAPGQYF | TGTGCCAGCAGTTTTGGAGGGGGGGTCCCACTCGCCCCCGGGCAGTACTTC
once | . | TRBJ2-5 | TRBV6-5 | CASTHPGQETQYF | TGTGCCAGCACCCACCCCGGCCAAGAGACCCAGTACTTC
. | . | TRBJ1-1 | TRBV19 | CASSMGGVSWTLGTEAFF | TGTGCCAGTAGTATGGGAGGGGTTTCGTGGACATTGGGCACTGAAGCTTTCTTT
. | . | TRBJ1-1 | TRBV5-1 | CASSQGWDTEAFF | TGCGCCAGCAGCCAAGGCTGGGACACTGAAGCTTTCTTT
. | . | TRBJ2-2 | TRBV18 | CASSSRTGRDTGELFF | TGTGCCAGCTCATCCCGGACAGGGAGGGACACCGGGGAGCTGTTTTTT
few | . | TRBJ1-2 | TRBV5-1 | CASSLVDGHYGYTF | TGCGCCAGCAGCTTGGTCGATGGGCACTATGGCTACACCTTC
. | . | TRBJ2-7 | TRBV7-2 | CASSLGPPGDYEQYF | TGTGCCAGCAGCTTAGGTCCCCCAGGGGACTACGAGCAGTACTTC
. | TRBD2 | TRBJ2-1 | TRBV9 | CASSVGTVGRELNNEQFF | TGTGCCAGCAGCGTAGGGACGGTAGGGCGGGAGTTGAACAATGAGCAGTTCTTC
. | . | TRBJ2-6 | TRBV11-2 | CASSLSFGAAGANVLTF | TGTGCCAGCAGCTTAAGTTTTGGGGCTGCTGGGGCCAACGTCCTGACTTTC
. | . | TRBJ2-1 | TRBV7-3 | CASSSGTYNEQFF | TGTGCCAGCAGCTCCGGAACATACAATGAGCAGTTCTTC
. | . | TRBJ2-5 | TRBV11-1 | CASSLFQGLGETQYF | TGTGCCAGCAGCTTATTTCAGGGGCTCGGGGAGACCCAGTACTTC
once | . | TRBJ1-5 | TRBV10-3 | CATTYREGQPQHF | TGTGCCACGACCTACAGGGAAGGTCAGCCCCAGCATTTT
few | TRBD1 | TRBJ1-2 | TRBV27 | CASSRTGYGYTF | TGTGCCAGCAGTCGGACAGGGTATGGCTACACCTTC
once | TRBD2 | TRBJ2-7 | TRBV7-2 | CASIAQGGLAYYEQYF | TGTGCCAGCATCGCCCAGGGAGGGCTCGCCTACTACGAGCAGTACTTC
. | TRBD2 | TRBJ2-7 | TRBV5-1 | CASSFGTTYEQYF | TGCGCCAGCAGCTTTGGGACTACTTACGAGCAGTACTTC
. | . | TRBJ2-5 | TRBV7-9 | CASSSRGVETQYF | TGTGCCAGCAGCAGCAGGGGTGTGGAGACCCAGTACTTC
. | . | TRBJ1-4 | TRBV5-6 | CASSLAGLEKLFF | TGTGCCAGCAGCTTGGCCGGGTTGGAAAAACTGTTTTTT
. | . | TRBJ1-2 | TRBV6-5 | CASSQGGSGGYTF | TGTGCCAGCAGCCAAGGGGGAAGCGGTGGCTACACCTTC
few | . | TRBJ2-2 | TRBV5-1 | CASGFPLGYTGELFF | TGCGCCAGCGGGTTTCCTCTAGGGTACACCGGGGAGCTGTTTTTT
. | TRBD2 | TRBJ2-7 | TRBV5-1 | CASSLWRGANLADNEQYF | TGCGCCAGCAGCTTGTGGCGGGGGGCAAATTTAGCGGACAACGAGCAGTACTTC
. | . | TRBJ2-3 | TRBV5-1 | CASSFPTKWGSTDTQYF | TGCGCCAGCAGCTTCCCCACTAAATGGGGGTCCACAGATACGCAGTATTTT
few | . | TRBJ1-6 | TRBV5-6 | CASSLAWGGSYNSPLHF | TGTGCCAGCAGCTTGGCCTGGGGGGGCTCCTATAATTCACCCCTCCACTTT
. | . | TRBJ1-1 | TRBV7-9 | CASRRDVLNVNTEAFF | TGTGCCAGCAGACGGGACGTTCTAAATGTGAACACTGAAGCTTTCTTT
. | . | TRBJ2-5 | TRBV18 | CASSDSEETQYF | TGTGCCAGCTCAGACAGTGAAGAGACCCAGTACTTC
. | . | TRBJ1-5 | TRBV21-1 | CASSKDRPYYSNQPQHF | TGTGCCAGCAGCAAAGACAGGCCCTATTATAGCAATCAGCCCCAGCATTTT
few | . | TRBJ2-5 | TRBV10-3 | CAISDRQGRETQYF | TGTGCCATCAGTGATCGGCAGGGTCGAGAGACCCAGTACTTC